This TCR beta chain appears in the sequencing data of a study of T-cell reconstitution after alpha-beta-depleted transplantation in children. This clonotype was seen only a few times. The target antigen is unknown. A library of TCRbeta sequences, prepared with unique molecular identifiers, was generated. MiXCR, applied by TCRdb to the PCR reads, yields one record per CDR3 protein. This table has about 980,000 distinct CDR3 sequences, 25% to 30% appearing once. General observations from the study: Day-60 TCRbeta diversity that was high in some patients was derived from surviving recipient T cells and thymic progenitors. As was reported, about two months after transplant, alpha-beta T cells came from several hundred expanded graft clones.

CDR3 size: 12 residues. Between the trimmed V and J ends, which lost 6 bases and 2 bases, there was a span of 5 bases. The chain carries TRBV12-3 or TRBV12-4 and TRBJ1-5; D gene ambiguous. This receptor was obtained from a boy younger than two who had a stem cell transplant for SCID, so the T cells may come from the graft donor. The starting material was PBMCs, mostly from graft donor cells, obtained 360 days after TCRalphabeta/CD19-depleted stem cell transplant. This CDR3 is CASRLGNQPQHF. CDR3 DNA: TGTGCCAGCAGGCTTGGCAATCAGCCCCAGCATTTT.